This T cell receptor beta chain was captured by sequencing in a study of cytomegalovirus exposure and HLA in healthy donors. The study, taken as a whole, reports: Reports described diagnosis of cytomegalovirus status by the classifier as highly specific and sensitive.

Repertoires were generated with immunoSEQ multiplex PCR, while TCRdb's copy carries only in-frame clones and drops some. Found here are around 220,000 clones, approximately 83% of them singletons; the top ten hold about 14%. CDR3 size: 16 residues. The J segment lost 4 bases and the V segment lost 5 bases, leaving 11 bases of the junction unmatched. The germline gives CDR1 MNHEY, CDR2 SMNVEV (reference sequence). As for this clone: The antigen is undetermined.

The receptor was isolated from a woman aged 25 to 45 in good health and CMV-seropositive. The sample comprised PBMCs. This sequence joins TRBV27 and TRBJ2-5, with 9 nucleotides matching TRBD1. CDR3 residues: CASSRGQGLVGETQYF. CDR3 nucleotides: TGTGCCAGCAGTAGGGGACAGGGTTTAGTGGGAGAGACCCAGTACTTC.